This paragraph reports one T cell receptor beta chain. Its matching antigen is unknown. The data belong to a study of spatial heterogeneity in lung cancer. For the study at large: Where they were available, follow-up PBMC samples were sequenced, at a median of around 24 months after resection. There were consistently more beta-chain sequences detected than alpha-chain sequences.

A distinct unique molecular identifier was carried by each TCR cDNA molecule. MiXCR was run by TCRdb on the 5' RACE reads, yielding one entry per CDR3 protein. The sample has some 120,000 distinct CDR3 sequences; 9% to 15% are singletons. The time point is: blood at routine non-recurrence follow-up after resection. From tumor, nontumor lung or frozen PBMC, whole RNA was taken unsorted for sequencing. Study observations and caveats: The appearance of ubiquitous expanded tumor TCRs in blood was greater at resection than follow-up.

Here the sequenced sample was PBMCs, taken at follow-up. This TCR derives from a male donor with early-stage non-small cell lung cancer.

CDR3 sequence (DNA): TGTGCCAGTTTGTCCCGGGACACCCGCTCCTACAATGAGCAGTTCTTC. Protein: CASLSRDTRSYNEQFF. The genes are TRBV19 and TRBJ2-1; maybe TRBD1 (6 bases). Germline assignment: CDR1 LNHDA and CDR2 SQIVND (reference sequence). The CDR3 is made up of 16 amino acids. Trimming left V 8 bases short and J 0 bases short, with 17 bases between.